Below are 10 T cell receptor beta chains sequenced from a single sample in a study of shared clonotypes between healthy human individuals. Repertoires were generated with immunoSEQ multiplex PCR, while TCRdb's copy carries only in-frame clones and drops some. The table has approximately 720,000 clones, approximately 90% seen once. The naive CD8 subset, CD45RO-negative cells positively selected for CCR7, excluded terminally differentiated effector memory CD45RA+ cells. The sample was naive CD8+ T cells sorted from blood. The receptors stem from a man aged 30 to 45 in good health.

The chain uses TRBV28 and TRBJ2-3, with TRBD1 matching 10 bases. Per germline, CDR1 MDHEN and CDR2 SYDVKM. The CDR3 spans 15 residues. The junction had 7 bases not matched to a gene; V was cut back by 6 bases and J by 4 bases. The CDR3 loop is CASRYDRGLSDTQYF. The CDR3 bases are TGTGCCAGCAGGTACGACAGGGGGCTCTCAGATACGCAGTATTTT.

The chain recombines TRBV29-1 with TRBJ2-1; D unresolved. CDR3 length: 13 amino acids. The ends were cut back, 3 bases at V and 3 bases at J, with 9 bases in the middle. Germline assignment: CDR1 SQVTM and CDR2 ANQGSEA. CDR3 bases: TGCAGCGTTGAGTGGGAAAACTACAATGAGCAGTTCTTC. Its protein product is CSVEWENYNEQFF.

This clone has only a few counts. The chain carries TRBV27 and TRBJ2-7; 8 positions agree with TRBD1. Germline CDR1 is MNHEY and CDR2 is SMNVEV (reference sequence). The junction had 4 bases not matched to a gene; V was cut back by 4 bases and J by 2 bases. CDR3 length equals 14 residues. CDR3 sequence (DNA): TGTGCCAGCAGTTGGGACAGGACCCCCTACGAGCAGTACTTC. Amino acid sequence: CASSWDRTPYEQYF.

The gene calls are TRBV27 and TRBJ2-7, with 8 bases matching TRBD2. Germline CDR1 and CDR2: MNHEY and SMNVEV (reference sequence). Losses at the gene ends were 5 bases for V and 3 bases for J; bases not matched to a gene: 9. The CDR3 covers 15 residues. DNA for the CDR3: TGTGCCAGCAGTCCAGATAGCGGGATCCTCTACGAGCAGTACTTC. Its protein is CASSPDSGILYEQYF.

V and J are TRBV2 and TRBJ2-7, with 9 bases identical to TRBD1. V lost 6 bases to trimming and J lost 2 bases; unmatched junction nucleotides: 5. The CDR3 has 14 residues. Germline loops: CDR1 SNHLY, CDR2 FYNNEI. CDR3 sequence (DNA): TGTGCCAGCAGCCCCCGGACAGGGGCCTACGAGCAGTACTTC. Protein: CASSPRTGAYEQYF.

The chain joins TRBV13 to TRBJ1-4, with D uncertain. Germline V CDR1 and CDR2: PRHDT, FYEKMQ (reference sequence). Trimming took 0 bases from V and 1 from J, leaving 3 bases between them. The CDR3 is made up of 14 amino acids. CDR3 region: CASSLGETNEKLFF. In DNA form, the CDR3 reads TGTGCCAGCAGCTTAGGCGAAACTAATGAAAAACTGTTTTTT. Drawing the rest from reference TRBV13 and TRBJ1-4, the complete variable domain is AAGVIQSPRHLIKEKRETATLKCYPIPRHDTVYWYQQGPGQDPQFLISFYEKMQSDKGSIPDRFSAQQFSDYHSELNMSSLELGDSALYFCASSLGETNEKLFFGSGTQLSVL.

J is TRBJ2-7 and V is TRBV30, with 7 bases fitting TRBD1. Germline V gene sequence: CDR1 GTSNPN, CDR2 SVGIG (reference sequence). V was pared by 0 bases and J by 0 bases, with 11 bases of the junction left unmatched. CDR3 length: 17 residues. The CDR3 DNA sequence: TGTGCCTGGAGTGTACGCACCTGGACAGGAATCTCCTACGAGCAGTACTTC. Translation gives CAWSVRTWTGISYEQYF. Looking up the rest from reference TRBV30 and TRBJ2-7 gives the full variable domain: SQTIHQWPATLVQPVGSPLSLECTVEGTSNPNLYWYRQAAGRGLQLLFYSVGIGQISSEVPQNLSASRPQDRQFILSSKKLLLSDSGFYLCAWSVRTWTGISYEQYFGPGTRLTVT.

The CDR3 DNA reads as TGTGCCAGTAGTATCGGGGCGGGCGCAGATACGCAGTATTTT. Amino acids: CASSIGAGADTQYF. The chain is built from TRBV19 and TRBJ2-3; D tentatively reads TRBD1 or TRBD2 (5 bases each). CDR3 size: 14 residues. Germline V CDR1 and CDR2: LNHDA, SQIVND (reference sequence). V lost 3 bases, J lost 4 bases, and 11 bases lay in between.

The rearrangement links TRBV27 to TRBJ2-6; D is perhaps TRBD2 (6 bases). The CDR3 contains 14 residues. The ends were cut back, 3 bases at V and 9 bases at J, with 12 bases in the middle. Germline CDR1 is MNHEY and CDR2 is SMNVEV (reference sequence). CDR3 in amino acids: CASSFGGSLNVLTF. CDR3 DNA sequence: TGTGCCAGCAGTTTTGGGGGGTCCCTCAACGTCCTGACTTTC.

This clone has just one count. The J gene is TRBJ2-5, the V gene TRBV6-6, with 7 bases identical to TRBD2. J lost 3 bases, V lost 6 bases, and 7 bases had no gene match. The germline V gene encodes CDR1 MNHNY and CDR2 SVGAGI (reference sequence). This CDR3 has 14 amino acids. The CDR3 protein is CASSIWGGKETQYF. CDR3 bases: TGTGCCAGCAGCATATGGGGGGGGAAAGAGACCCAGTACTTC.